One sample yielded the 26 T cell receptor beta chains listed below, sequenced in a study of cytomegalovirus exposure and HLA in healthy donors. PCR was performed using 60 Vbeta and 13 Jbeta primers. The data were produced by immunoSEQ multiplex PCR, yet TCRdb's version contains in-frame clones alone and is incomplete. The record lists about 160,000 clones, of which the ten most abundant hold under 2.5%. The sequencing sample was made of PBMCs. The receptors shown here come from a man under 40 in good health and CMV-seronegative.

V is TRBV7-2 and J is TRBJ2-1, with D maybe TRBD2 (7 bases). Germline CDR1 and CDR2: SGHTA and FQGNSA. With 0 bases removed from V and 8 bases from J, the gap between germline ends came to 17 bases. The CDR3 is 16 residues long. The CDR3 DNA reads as TGTGCCAGCAGCTTAGCTCCGGGAACAGGGAGGGATGAGCAGTTCTTC. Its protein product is CASSLAPGTGRDEQFF.

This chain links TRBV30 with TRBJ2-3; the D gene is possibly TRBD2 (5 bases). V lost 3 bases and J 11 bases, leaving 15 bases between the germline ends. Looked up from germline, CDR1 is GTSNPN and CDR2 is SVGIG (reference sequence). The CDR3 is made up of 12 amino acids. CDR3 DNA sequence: TGTGCCTGGAGCCTCTTCCGGGGTGAGCAGTATTTT. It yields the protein CAWSLFRGEQYF.

CDR3 protein: CASGSGGSNQPQHF. The DNA of the CDR3 is TGTGCCAGCGGGTCGGGGGGGAGCAATCAGCCCCAGCATTTT. J is TRBJ1-5 and V is TRBV6-5; maybe TRBD1 (5 bases). The germline V gene encodes CDR1 MNHEY and CDR2 SVGAGI. Trimming left V 8 bases short and J 1 base short, with 12 bases between. The CDR3 totals 14 residues.

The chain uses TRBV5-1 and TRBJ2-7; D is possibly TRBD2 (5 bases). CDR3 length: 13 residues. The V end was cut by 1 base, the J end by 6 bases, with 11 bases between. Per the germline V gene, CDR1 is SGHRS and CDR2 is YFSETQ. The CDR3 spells CASSLPRESEQYF. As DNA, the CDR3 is TGCGCCAGCAGCTTGCCACGGGAAAGCGAGCAGTACTTC.

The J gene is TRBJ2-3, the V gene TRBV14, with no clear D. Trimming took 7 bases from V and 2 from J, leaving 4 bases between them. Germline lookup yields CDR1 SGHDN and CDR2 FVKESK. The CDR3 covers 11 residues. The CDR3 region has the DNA TGTGCCAGCACCAACACAGATACGCAGTATTTT. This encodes CASTNTDTQYF.

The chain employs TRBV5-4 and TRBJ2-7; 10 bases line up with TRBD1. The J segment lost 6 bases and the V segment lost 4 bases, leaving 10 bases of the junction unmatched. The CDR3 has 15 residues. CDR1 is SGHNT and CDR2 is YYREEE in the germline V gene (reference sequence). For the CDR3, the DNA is TGTGCCAGCAGCCCGGGGACAGGGGTTAACCTCGAGCAGTACTTC. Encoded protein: CASSPGTGVNLEQYF.

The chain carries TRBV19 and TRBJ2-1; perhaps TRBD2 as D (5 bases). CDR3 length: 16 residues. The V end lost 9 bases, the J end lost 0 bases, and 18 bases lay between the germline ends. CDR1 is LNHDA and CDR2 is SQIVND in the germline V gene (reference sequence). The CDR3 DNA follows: TGTGCCAGCGGCCCCGCGGGCCGTAGCTCCTACAATGAGCAGTTCTTC. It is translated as CASGPAGRSSYNEQFF.

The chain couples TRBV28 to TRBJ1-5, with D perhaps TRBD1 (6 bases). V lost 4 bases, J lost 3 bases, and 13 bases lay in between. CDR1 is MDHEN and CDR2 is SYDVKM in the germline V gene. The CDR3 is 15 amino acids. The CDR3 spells CASSSSHRVNQPQHF. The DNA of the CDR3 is TGTGCCAGCAGTTCCTCCCACAGGGTCAATCAGCCCCAGCATTTT. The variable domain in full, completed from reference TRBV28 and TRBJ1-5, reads DVKVTQSSRYLVKRTGEKVFLECVQDMDHENMFWYRQDPGLGLRLIYFSYDVKMKEKGDIPEGYSVSREKKERFSLILESASTNQTSMYLCASSSSHRVNQPQHFGDGTRLSIL.

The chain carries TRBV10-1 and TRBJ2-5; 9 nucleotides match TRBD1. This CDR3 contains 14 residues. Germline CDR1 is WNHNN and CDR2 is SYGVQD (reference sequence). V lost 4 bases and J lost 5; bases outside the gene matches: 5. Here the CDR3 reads CASSATGGVETQYF. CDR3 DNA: TGCGCCAGCAGTGCCACAGGGGGCGTCGAGACCCAGTACTTC.

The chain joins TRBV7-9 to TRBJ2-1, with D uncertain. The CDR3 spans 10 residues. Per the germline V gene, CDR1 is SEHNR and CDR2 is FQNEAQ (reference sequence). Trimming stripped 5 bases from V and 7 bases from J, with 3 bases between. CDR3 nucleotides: TGTGCCAGCAGCCGTAATGAGCAGTTCTTC. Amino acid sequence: CASSRNEQFF.

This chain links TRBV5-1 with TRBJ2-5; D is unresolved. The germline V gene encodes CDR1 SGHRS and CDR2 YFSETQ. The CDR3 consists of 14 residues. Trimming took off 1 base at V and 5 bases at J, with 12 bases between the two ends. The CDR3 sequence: CASSLKSHEETQYF. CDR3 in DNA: TGCGCCAGCAGCTTGAAATCCCACGAGGAGACCCAGTACTTC.

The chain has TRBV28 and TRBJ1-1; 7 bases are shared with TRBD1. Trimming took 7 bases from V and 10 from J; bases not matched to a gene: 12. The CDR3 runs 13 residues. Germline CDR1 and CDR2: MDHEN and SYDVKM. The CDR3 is CASNPDRAGGAFF. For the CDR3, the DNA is TGTGCCAGCAACCCTGACAGGGCAGGCGGAGCTTTCTTT.

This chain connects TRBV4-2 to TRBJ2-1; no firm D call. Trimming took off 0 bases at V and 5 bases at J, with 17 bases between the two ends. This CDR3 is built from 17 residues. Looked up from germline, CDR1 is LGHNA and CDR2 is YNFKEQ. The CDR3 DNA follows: TGTGCCAGCAGCCAAGATCCTACAGCCAGCTTTAACAATGAGCAGTTCTTC. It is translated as CASSQDPTASFNNEQFF.

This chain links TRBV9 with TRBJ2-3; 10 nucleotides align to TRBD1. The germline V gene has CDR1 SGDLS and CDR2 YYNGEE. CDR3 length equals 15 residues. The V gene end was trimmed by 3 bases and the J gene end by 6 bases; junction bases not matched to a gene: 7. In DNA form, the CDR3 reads TGTGCCAGCAGCGAATCGGGACAGGGGACGGATACGCAGTATTTT. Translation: CASSESGQGTDTQYF.

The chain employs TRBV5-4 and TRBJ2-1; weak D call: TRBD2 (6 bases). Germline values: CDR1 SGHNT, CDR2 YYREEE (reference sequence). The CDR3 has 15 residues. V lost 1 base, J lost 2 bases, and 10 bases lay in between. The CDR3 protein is CASSLYSGTYNEQFF. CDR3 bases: TGTGCCAGCAGCTTGTATAGCGGTACCTACAATGAGCAGTTCTTC.

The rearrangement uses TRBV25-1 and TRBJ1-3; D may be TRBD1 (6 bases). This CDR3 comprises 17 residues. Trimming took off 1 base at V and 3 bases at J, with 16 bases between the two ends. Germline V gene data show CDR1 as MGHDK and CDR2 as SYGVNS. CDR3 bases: TGTGCCAGCAGTGAATTAAGGGGCAGGGGAAATGGAAACACCATATATTTT. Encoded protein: CASSELRGRGNGNTIYF.

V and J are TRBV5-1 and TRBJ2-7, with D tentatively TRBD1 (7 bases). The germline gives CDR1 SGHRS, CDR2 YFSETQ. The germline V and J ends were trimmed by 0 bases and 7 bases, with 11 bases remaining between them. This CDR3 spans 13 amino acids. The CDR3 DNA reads TGCGCCAGCAGCTTGGAGGGGGCGGGGGAGCAGTACTTC. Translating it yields CASSLEGAGEQYF.

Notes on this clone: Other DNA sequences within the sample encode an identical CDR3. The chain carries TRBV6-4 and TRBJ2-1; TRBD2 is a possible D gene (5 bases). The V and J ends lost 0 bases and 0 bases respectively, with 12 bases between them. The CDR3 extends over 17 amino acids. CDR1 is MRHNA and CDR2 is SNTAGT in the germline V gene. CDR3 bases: TGTGCCAGCAGTGACTCCTTAGCGATTAGCTCCTACAATGAGCAGTTCTTC. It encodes CASSDSLAISSYNEQFF.

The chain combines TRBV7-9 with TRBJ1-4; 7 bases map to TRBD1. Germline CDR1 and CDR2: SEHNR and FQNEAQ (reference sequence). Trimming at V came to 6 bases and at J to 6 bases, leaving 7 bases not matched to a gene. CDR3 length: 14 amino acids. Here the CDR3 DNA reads TGTGCCAGCAGTTCAGACAGGGTCTATGAAAAACTGTTTTTT. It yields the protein CASSSDRVYEKLFF.

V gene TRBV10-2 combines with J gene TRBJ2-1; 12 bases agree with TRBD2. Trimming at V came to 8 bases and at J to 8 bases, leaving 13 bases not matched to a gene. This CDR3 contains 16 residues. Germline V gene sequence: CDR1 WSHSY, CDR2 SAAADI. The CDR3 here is CASSILAGGPIDEQFF. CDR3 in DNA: TGCGCCAGCTCGATCCTAGCGGGAGGGCCGATAGATGAGCAGTTCTTC.

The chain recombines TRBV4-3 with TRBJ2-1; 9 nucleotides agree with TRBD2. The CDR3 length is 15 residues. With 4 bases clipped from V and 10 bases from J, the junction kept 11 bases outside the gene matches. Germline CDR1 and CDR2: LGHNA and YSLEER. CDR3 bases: TGCGCCAGCAGCCGTGAGCCTAGCGGGACGGGGGAGCAGTTCTTC. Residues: CASSREPSGTGEQFF.

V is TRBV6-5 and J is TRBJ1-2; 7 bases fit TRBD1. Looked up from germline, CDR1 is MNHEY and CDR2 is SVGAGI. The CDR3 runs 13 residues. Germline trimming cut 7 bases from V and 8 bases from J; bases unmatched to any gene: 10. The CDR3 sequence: CASTDGQEWGYTF. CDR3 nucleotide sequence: TGTGCCAGCACTGACGGACAGGAATGGGGCTACACCTTC.

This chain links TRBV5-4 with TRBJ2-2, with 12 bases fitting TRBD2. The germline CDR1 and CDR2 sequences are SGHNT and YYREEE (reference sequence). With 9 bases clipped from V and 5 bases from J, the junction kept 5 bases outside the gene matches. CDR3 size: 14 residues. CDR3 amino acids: CATSGLAGTGELFF. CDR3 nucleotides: TGTGCCACCAGTGGACTAGCGGGGACCGGGGAGCTGTTTTTT.

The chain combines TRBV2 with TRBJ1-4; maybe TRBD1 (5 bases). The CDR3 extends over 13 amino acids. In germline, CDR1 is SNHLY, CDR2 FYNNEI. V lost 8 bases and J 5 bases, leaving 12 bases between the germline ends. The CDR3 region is CASGGTENEKLFF. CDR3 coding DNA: TGTGCCAGCGGCGGGACCGAGAATGAAAAACTGTTTTTT.

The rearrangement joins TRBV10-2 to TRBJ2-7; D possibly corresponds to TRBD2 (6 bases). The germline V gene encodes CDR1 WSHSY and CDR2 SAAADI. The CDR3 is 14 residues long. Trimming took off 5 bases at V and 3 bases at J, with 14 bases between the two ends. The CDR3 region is CASSIGTQIYEQYF. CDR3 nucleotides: TGCGCCAGCAGTATCGGGACTCAAATCTACGAGCAGTACTTC.

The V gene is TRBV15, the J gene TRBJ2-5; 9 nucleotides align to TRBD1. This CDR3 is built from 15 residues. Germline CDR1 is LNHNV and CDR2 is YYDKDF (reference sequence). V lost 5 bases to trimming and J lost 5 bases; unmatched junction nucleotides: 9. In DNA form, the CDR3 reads TGTGCCACCAGCGCCAGGACAGGGGCGTGGGAGACCCAGTACTTC. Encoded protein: CATSARTGAWETQYF.